This TCR beta chain originates from a study of radiotherapy plus CTLA-4 blockade in lung cancer. With V trimmed by 7 bases and J by 6 bases, 6 bases remained unmatched. The CDR3 loop spans 14 amino acids. Germline V gene lookup returns CDR1 LNHDA and CDR2 SQIVND (reference sequence). On this clone: The antigen remains undetermined.

Findings and caveats of the study: Radiotherapy with ipilimumab was followed by blood expansion of tumor-derived clones. Early clonal dynamics of blood T cells, together with interferon-beta, were reported as the best response predictor.

Libraries were prepared by immunoSEQ multiplex PCR; TCRdb keeps only in-frame clonotypes and omits some of them. The profile covers tens of thousands of clones, with around 80% appearing a single time and roughly 4% taken by the ten largest. Focal radiation and CTLA-4 blockade (ipilimumab) were tested in chemo-refractory metastatic non-small-cell lung cancer patients. The chain employs TRBV19 and TRBJ1-6; 7 bases fit TRBD1. Specimen: peripheral blood, collected from a patient treated with radiotherapy plus ipilimumab. The sequence was obtained from a human donor with non-small cell lung cancer who had a partial response to radiotherapy plus ipilimumab. CDR3 nucleotides: TGTGCCAGTAACGACAGGGTCGGTAATTCACCCCTCCACTTT. As protein: CASNDRVGNSPLHF. Based on the CDR3 plus reference TRBV19 and TRBJ1-6, the full variable domain is DGGITQSPKYLFRKEGQNVTLSCEQNLNHDAMYWYRQDPGQGLRLIYYSQIVNDFQKGDIAEGYSVSREKKESFPLTVTSAQKNPTAFYLCASNDRVGNSPLHFGNGTRLTVT.